This T cell receptor (beta chain) was retrieved from a study of shared clonotypes between healthy human individuals (TCRdb year 2020). At the level of the whole study: A couple of women and a few men aged 18 to 49 years were included in the cohort. Each donor's leukapheresis produced roughly between about 0.9 and 9.5 billion PBMCs. To estimate repertoire size and how much clonotypes are shared between individuals, the study performed deep sequencing of blood TCR repertoires from about five healthy adults. Different laboratories and diverse techniques were used to prepare libraries and sequence TCR repertoires, to increase sequencing depth and limit assay-specific biases. Study-level results and caveats: The genetic and exposure-history diversity represented was limited by the small number of donors. Pairwise subsampling indicated that sequencing depth was expected to affect the degree of clonotype sharing among donors. Only blood was sampled, and tissue TCR repertoires likely differ from those in blood.

The germline V gene specifies SGHAT as CDR1 and FQNNGV as CDR2. The V end loses 5 bases and the J end loses 0 bases, and a stretch of 16 bases separates them. Its CDR3 holds 16 amino acids, cysteine through phenylalanine. Only CDR3 DNA is held: 48 bases, read in frame from base 1. Donors were healthy HIV-negative adults with no recently reported acute infections or vaccinations. Every donor was a Caucasian adult residing in Nashville, Tennessee, USA. For unsorted samples, some 90 million PBMCs were counted, and genomic DNA was extracted using the QIAamp DNA Blood Mini kit. After blood collection by leukapheresis, PBMCs were isolated using Ficoll-Histopaque density gradient centrifugation and then cryopreserved in the vapor phase of liquid nitrogen. Notes on this clone: Its target antigen remains unknown. No base quality information exists; no much larger clone differs at one position.

Using the deep immunoSEQ assay, TCR CDR3 regions were amplified from genomic DNA by multiplex PCR. Extracted genomic DNA from each cell subset was spread evenly across all wells of several immunoSEQ 96-well plates, with each plate serving as a replicate. For unsorted PBMC, roughly 300 ng of genomic DNA, equivalent to about 30,000 T cell genomes, went into each replicate PCR. Unsorted PBMC genomic DNA was sequenced across ten immunoSEQ deep assay plates. The purified libraries were quantified using a Qubit 3.0 fluorometer, sized with a Bioanalyzer 2100, and then quantified again using the KAPA Library Quantification kit. Each immunoSEQ 96-well plate was sequenced on its own single-read 150-cycle Illumina NextSeq 550 flow cell. The original pipeline was this. The immunoSEQ output contained only junctional sequences without quality scores, so filtering could not match that applied to full-length reads. To assign V/J genes and CDR3, sequences were annotated using PyIR, a Python wrapper for IgBLAST v1.9, with IMGT germline references. Reads were removed for weak V/J assignments (E-value above 1e-6), missing CDR3, stop codons, out-of-frame junctions, or ambiguous translated residues. A V3J clonotype was defined by an identical inferred V gene, J gene, and CDR3 amino acid sequence. Percentage overlap between repertoires was calculated by dividing the number of shared unique clonotypes by the size of the smaller repertoire. Three approaches were used to assess repertoire richness: RTK rarefaction, the Chao1 estimator, and Recon v2.1 estimates of unobserved clonotypes. TCRdb stores this immuneACCESS table with in-frame sequences only. Part of the clones is absent; in the studies checked, under half of the shortfall reflects unresolved V genes, and no reason is known for the rest. V, J and clone size are taken as reported in that table, and D and trimming were inferred from the DNA itself. This sample holds about 600,000 clones; around 81% were observed only once. Clones ranked in the top ten supply more than 10% of the sample.

The chain is assembled from TRBV11-2 and TRBJ2-5, with TRBD1 as a weak D call on 6 bases. The TCR comes from a woman aged 40 to 49 in good health. Some clones in this sample may be carry-over from other donors' samples. The specimen sequenced was PBMCs. The CDR3 is CASSAGGGEYQETQYF. The nucleotide sequence reads as follows: TGTGCCAGCAGCGCAGGTGGGGGCGAGTACCAAGAGACCCAGTACTTC.